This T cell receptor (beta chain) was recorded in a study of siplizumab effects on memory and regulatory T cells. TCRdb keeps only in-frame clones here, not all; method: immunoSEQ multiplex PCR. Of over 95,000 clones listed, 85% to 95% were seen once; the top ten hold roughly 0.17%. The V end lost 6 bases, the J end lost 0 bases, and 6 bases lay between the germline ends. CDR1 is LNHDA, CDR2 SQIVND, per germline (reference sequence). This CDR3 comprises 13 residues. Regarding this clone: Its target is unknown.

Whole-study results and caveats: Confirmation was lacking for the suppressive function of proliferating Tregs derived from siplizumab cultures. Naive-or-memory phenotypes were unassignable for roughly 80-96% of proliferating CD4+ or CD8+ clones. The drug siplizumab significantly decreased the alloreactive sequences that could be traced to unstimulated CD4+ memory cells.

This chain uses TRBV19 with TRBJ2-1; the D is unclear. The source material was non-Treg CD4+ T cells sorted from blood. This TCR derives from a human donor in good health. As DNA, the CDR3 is TGTGCCAGTAGGATTGGCTCCTACAATGAGCAGTTCTTC. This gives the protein CASRIGSYNEQFF.